Shown below are 29 T cell receptor beta chains from a single sample sequenced in a study of cytomegalovirus exposure and HLA in healthy donors. Sequencing was performed with immunoSEQ multiplex PCR; in TCRdb, only in-frame clones are kept and a portion is missing. This sample has over 85,000 clones, with less than 90% found just once. Sequenced: PBMCs. Source of these receptors: a young woman in good health and CMV-seropositive.

The J gene is TRBJ2-7, the V gene TRBV5-4; 9 nucleotides align to TRBD2. CDR3 size: 14 residues. J gave up 2 bases and V 4 bases, and 4 bases lay outside the gene matches. In germline, CDR1 is SGHNT, CDR2 YYREEE (reference sequence). This CDR3 is CASSPGLAPYEQYF. CDR3 nucleotides: TGTGCCAGCAGCCCGGGACTAGCACCCTACGAGCAGTACTTC.

The rearrangement links TRBV30 to TRBJ2-2; 7 bases are a match to TRBD1. The CDR3 totals 14 residues. J gave up 3 bases and V 5 bases, and 6 bases lay outside the gene matches. Germline V gene lookup returns CDR1 GTSNPN and CDR2 SVGIG (reference sequence). As DNA, the CDR3 is TGTGCCTGGCATACAGGGGAACACACCGGGGAGCTGTTTTTT. Residues: CAWHTGEHTGELFF.

This clone was observed a single time. The gene calls are TRBV5-1 and TRBJ2-2, with a tentative D call TRBD2 (7 bases). Germline V gene lookup returns CDR1 SGHRS and CDR2 YFSETQ. This CDR3 contains 15 residues. V lost 2 bases to trimming and J lost 0 bases, with 8 bases between them. CDR3 nucleotides: TGCGCCAGCAGCTTCGGGGGGCCGAACACCGGGGAGCTGTTTTTT. This codes for CASSFGGPNTGELFF.

V and J are TRBV4-3 and TRBJ2-7; 10 bases line up with TRBD1. Germline assignment: CDR1 LGHNA and CDR2 YSLEER. J was trimmed by 2 bases and V by 4 bases; bases with no gene match: 8. This CDR3 comprises 16 residues. CDR3 nucleotides: TGCGCCAGCAGCCTCACCTCCGGGACAGGGGCCTACGAGCAGTACTTC. This encodes CASSLTSGTGAYEQYF.

The J gene is TRBJ1-5, the V gene TRBV18; TRBD1 agrees at 8 bases. V lost 5 bases to trimming and J lost 6 bases; unmatched junction nucleotides: 9. Per germline, CDR1 KGHSH and CDR2 LQKENI. The CDR3 has 15 residues. CDR3: CASSDLRQGSQPQHF. The CDR3 coding sequence is TGTGCCAGCTCAGACCTTAGACAGGGGAGTCAGCCCCAGCATTTT.

V is TRBV5-6 and J is TRBJ2-7; 7 bases match TRBD1. Germline assignment: CDR1 SGHDT and CDR2 YYEEEE. V lost 0 bases and J lost 3; bases outside the gene matches: 3. The CDR3 length is 14 residues. CDR3 loop: CASSLGAGGYEQYF. DNA of the CDR3: TGTGCCAGCAGCTTGGGGGCAGGGGGCTACGAGCAGTACTTC.

The chain links TRBV19 to TRBJ2-2; D not resolved. Germline assignment: CDR1 LNHDA and CDR2 SQIVND (reference sequence). The CDR3 is made up of 16 amino acids. Trimming took off 0 bases at V and 7 bases at J, with 15 bases between the two ends. The CDR3: CASSIDRRQGHGELFF. The CDR3 DNA reads as TGTGCCAGTAGTATAGATCGAAGACAAGGCCACGGGGAGCTGTTTTTT.

This chain links TRBV18 with TRBJ1-5, with 10 bases aligning to TRBD1. The length of the CDR3 is 19 residues. V was clipped by 3 bases and J by 2 bases; unmatched bases: 13. Germline lookup yields CDR1 KGHSH and CDR2 LQKENI. The CDR3 nucleotides read TGTGCCAGCTCACCCCCGGGACAGGGGCTGGGGGTGGGCAATCAGCCCCAGCATTTT. This gives the protein CASSPPGQGLGVGNQPQHF.

The chain recombines TRBV6-5 with TRBJ1-5; TRBD1 is a possible D gene (6 bases). Trimming pared 6 bases from V and 9 bases from J, leaving 18 bases between. There are 14 residues in the CDR3. Per the germline V gene, CDR1 is MNHEY and CDR2 is SVGAGI. The CDR3 here is CASSPILRGGPQHF. The CDR3 nucleotides are TGTGCCAGCAGCCCGATACTCAGGGGCGGGCCCCAGCATTTT.

This sequence joins TRBV2 and TRBJ2-1; possibly TRBD1 for D (5 bases). CDR1 SNHLY and CDR2 FYNNEI come from the germline V gene. The CDR3 covers 13 residues. Trimming took 4 bases from V and 5 from J, leaving 9 bases between them. CDR3 nucleotide sequence: TGTGCCAGCAGTGTGGAAGGGGACAATGAGCAGTTCTTC. The encoded protein is CASSVEGDNEQFF.

V usage is TRBV5-1 and J usage is TRBJ2-5, with D possibly being TRBD2 (6 bases). The length of the CDR3 is 13 residues. V was cut by 7 bases and J by 4 bases, with 14 bases left in between. Germline V gene lookup returns CDR1 SGHRS and CDR2 YFSETQ. CDR3 sequence reads: CASSDGSLETQYF. The CDR3 DNA follows: TGCGCCAGCTCTGACGGGAGCCTAGAGACCCAGTACTTC.

The chain uses TRBV14 and TRBJ2-2, with 7 nucleotides matching TRBD1. The V segment lost 5 bases and the J segment 4 bases; nucleotides outside the gene matches: 10. Germline CDR1 SGHDN, CDR2 FVKESK. The CDR3 has 16 residues. The CDR3 DNA sequence: TGTGCCAGCAGCACCCGACAGGGATTCACCACCGGGGAGCTGTTTTTT. Translation gives CASSTRQGFTTGELFF.

Concerning this clone: One junction end does not reproduce the germline sequence, and a read error may be involved. This chain links TRBV6-5 with TRBJ2-2; D unresolved. The germline V gene has CDR1 MNHEY and CDR2 SVGAGI. This CDR3 region has 14 residues. CDR3 sequence reads: CASSLMVATRELFF. The CDR3 DNA is TGTGCCAGCAGTTTGATGGTGGCCACCCGGGAGCTGTTTTTT.

This rearrangement joins TRBV5-6 to TRBJ2-1; 11 positions match TRBD2. The CDR3 loop spans 14 amino acids. V lost 7 bases to trimming and J lost 5 bases; unmatched junction nucleotides: 5. CDR1 is SGHDT, CDR2 YYEEEE, per germline. The CDR3 DNA reads TGTGCCAGCGTCTCTAGCGGGGGGAACAATGAGCAGTTCTTC. Its protein product is CASVSSGGNNEQFF.

The chain carries TRBV2 and TRBJ1-5; no clear D. CDR3 length: 15 residues. Deletions cut 8 bases from V and 4 bases from J, with 18 bases between. Germline assignment: CDR1 SNHLY and CDR2 FYNNEI. The CDR3 sequence: CASARGKITNQPQHF. The CDR3 DNA follows: TGTGCCAGCGCCCGGGGAAAAATAACGAATCAGCCCCAGCATTTT.

This chain joins TRBV7-9 and TRBJ2-6; TRBD1 is a possible D gene (6 bases). From germline, CDR1 is SEHNR and CDR2 FQNEAQ (reference sequence). The CDR3 runs 18 residues. The V end was cut by 5 bases, the J end by 0 bases, with 17 bases between. As DNA, the CDR3 is TGTGCCAGCAGCGTTGGGACAAGGGTACTCTCTGGGGCCAACGTCCTGACTTTC. Amino acid sequence: CASSVGTRVLSGANVLTF. The full variable domain, in which reference TRBV7-9 and TRBJ2-6 provide the parts outside the CDR3, is DTGVSQNPRHKITKRGQNVTFRCDPISEHNRLYWYRQTLGQGPEFLTYFQNEAQLEKSRLLSDRFSAERPKGSFSTLEIQRTEQGDSAMYLCASSVGTRVLSGANVLTFGAGSRLTVL.

This rearrangement joins TRBV5-5 to TRBJ1-2; TRBD1 is a possible D gene (5 bases). The CDR3 has 16 residues. V was trimmed by 6 bases and J by 4 bases, leaving 22 bases between them. Germline-derived CDR1 and CDR2 are SGHKS and YYEKEE (reference sequence). CDR3 protein: CASTRGDPAGSYGYTF. DNA of the CDR3: TGTGCCAGCACCCGGGGGGATCCAGCCGGAAGCTATGGCTACACCTTC.

This clone was seen a single time. V is TRBV4-2 and J is TRBJ1-3; D might be TRBD1 (6 bases). CDR3 length equals 16 residues. Germline CDR1 and CDR2: LGHNA and YNFKEQ. The germline V and J ends were trimmed by 4 bases and 0 bases, with 13 bases remaining between them. The CDR3: CASSLKTGSSGNTIYF. CDR3 in DNA: TGTGCCAGCAGCCTAAAGACAGGAAGCTCTGGAAACACCATATATTTT.

The chain is built from TRBV10-2 and TRBJ2-1; 8 bases agree with TRBD2. The germline V gene has CDR1 WSHSY and CDR2 SAAADI. The CDR3 covers 14 residues. The J segment lost 10 bases and the V segment lost 2 bases, leaving 7 bases of the junction unmatched. Here the CDR3 reads CASSERGGPPEQFF. The CDR3 DNA follows: TGCGCCAGCAGTGAGCGGGGGGGCCCCCCCGAGCAGTTCTTC.

This chain uses TRBV30 with TRBJ1-2; D not certain. CDR1 is GTSNPN, CDR2 SVGIG, per germline (reference sequence). There are 15 residues in the CDR3. Between the trimmed V and J ends, which lost 0 bases and 3 bases, there was a span of 14 bases. The CDR3 DNA reads as TGTGCCTGGAGTGTATCTTCAAGCAACTACTATGGCTACACCTTC. It translates to CAWSVSSSNYYGYTF.

Concerning this clone itself: In the same sample, other DNA sequences code for this CDR3. The chain is built from TRBV5-1 and TRBJ1-2, with no clear D. The germline V gene has CDR1 SGHRS and CDR2 YFSETQ. Trimming took 0 bases from V and 2 from J, leaving 5 bases between them. This CDR3 contains 13 residues. The CDR3 here is CASSLDSNYGYTF. Here the CDR3 DNA reads TGCGCCAGCAGCTTGGACAGCAACTATGGCTACACCTTC.

J is TRBJ1-3 and V is TRBV4-1; no firm D call. With 0 bases removed from V and 0 bases from J, the gap between germline ends came to 6 bases. Germline V lookup: CDR1 MGHRA, CDR2 YSYEKL. The CDR3 spans 15 residues. Here the CDR3 reads CASSQEAGSGNTIYF. The CDR3 DNA follows: TGCGCCAGCAGCCAAGAAGCAGGCTCTGGAAACACCATATATTTT.

The V and J genes are TRBV7-9 and TRBJ2-2; D gene ambiguous. Germline CDR1 and CDR2: SEHNR and FQNEAQ (reference sequence). V lost 0 bases and J 0 bases, leaving 8 bases between the germline ends. The CDR3 loop spans 16 amino acids. In nucleotides, the CDR3 is TGTGCCAGCAGCTTAGCTCGTTCGGCGAACACCGGGGAGCTGTTTTTT. This translates into CASSLARSANTGELFF.

This chain uses TRBV5-1 with TRBJ1-3; D is ambiguous. CDR3 length equals 13 residues. In germline, CDR1 is SGHRS, CDR2 YFSETQ. The V end lost 4 bases, the J end lost 0 bases, and 5 bases lay between the germline ends. The CDR3 here is CASSPYSGNTIYF. The CDR3 DNA follows: TGCGCCAGCAGCCCCTACTCTGGAAACACCATATATTTT. Combining the CDR3 with reference TRBV5-1 and TRBJ1-3 gives the whole variable domain KAGVTQTPRYLIKTRGQQVTLSCSPISGHRSVSWYQQTPGQGLQFLFEYFSETQRNKGNFPGRFSGRQFSNSRSEMNVSTLELGDSALYLCASSPYSGNTIYFGEGSWLTVV.

V and J are TRBV6-1 and TRBJ2-3, with TRBD2 matching 8 bases. Unmatched junction bases numbered 11, after V lost 10 bases and J lost 2 bases. The CDR3 totals 15 residues. Per germline, CDR1 MNHNS and CDR2 SASEGT. This CDR3 reads CANEGLAHYTDTQYF. The CDR3 DNA reads TGTGCCAACGAAGGACTAGCTCATTACACAGATACGCAGTATTTT.

CDR3 DNA sequence: TGTGCCAGCCTAAGGACAGGGAGATCCGAGCAGTACTTC. Amino acid sequence: CASLRTGRSEQYF. The chain links TRBV18 to TRBJ2-7, with TRBD1 matching 8 bases. The CDR3 contains 13 residues. Germline loops: CDR1 KGHSH, CDR2 LQKENI. The junction had 9 bases not matched to a gene; V was cut back by 8 bases and J by 6 bases.

The gene calls are TRBV6-6 and TRBJ2-2; a possible D gene is TRBD2 (5 bases). Germline CDR1 MNHNY, CDR2 SVGAGI (reference sequence). The CDR3 is 14 residues long. V was cut by 6 bases and J by 0 bases, with 8 bases left in between. The CDR3 loop is CASSRTSNTGELFF. The CDR3 DNA follows: TGTGCCAGCAGCAGGACTTCGAACACCGGGGAGCTGTTTTTT.

The genes are TRBV10-2 and TRBJ2-1; maybe TRBD1 (6 bases). The CDR3 is 15 residues long. V lost 3 bases and J lost 5, with 14 bases in between. Germline V gene sequence: CDR1 WSHSY, CDR2 SAAADI. The CDR3 protein is CASSDYPGEHNEQFF. The CDR3, as DNA: TGCGCCAGCAGTGACTATCCAGGGGAGCACAATGAGCAGTTCTTC.

The rearrangement joins TRBV5-4 to TRBJ2-1; 15 nucleotides agree with TRBD2. CDR1 and CDR2 (germline): SGHNT, YYREEE (reference sequence). The CDR3 runs 17 residues. V shed 5 bases, J shed 7 bases, and the junction held 10 bases outside the gene matches. CDR3 sequence: CASRGGTSGGPSNEQFF. The CDR3 DNA reads as TGTGCCAGCAGAGGAGGGACTAGCGGGGGGCCCTCTAATGAGCAGTTCTTC.